This T cell receptor (beta chain) was recorded in a study of cytomegalovirus exposure and HLA in healthy donors. Study-level information: An earlier analysis identified 95 million to 120 million unique TCR beta sequences in approximately 170 million T cells. Study-wide findings and caveats: Later analysis suggested most CMV-associated TCR beta chains were HLA-restricted. Owing to their indistinguishability, certain V segments, notably TRBV6-2 and TRBV6-3, were excluded.

Remarks on this clone: Its antigen is not identified.

PCR used 60 Vbeta primers and 13 Jbeta primers. Assay: immunoSEQ multiplex PCR; the TCRdb copy retains only in-frame clones and omits some. The sample shows around 140,000 clones, approximately 67% of them seen only once. J lost 0 bases, V lost 3 bases, and 2 bases had no gene match. CDR1 and CDR2 (germline): KGHSH, LQKENI. CDR3 size: 17 residues. The sequencing sample was made of PBMCs. The receptor was isolated from an older woman in good health and CMV-seronegative. This chain connects TRBV18 to TRBJ2-6, with TRBD1 matching over 10 bases. Here the CDR3 reads CASSPGQGNSGANVLTF. CDR3 DNA: TGTGCCAGCTCACCGGGACAGGGGAACTCTGGGGCCAACGTCCTGACTTTC. The full variable domain, rest sourced from reference TRBV18 and TRBJ2-6, is NAGVMQNPRHLVRRRGQEARLRCSPMKGHSHVYWYRQLPEEGLKFMVYLQKENIIDESGMPKERFSAEFPKEGPSILRIQQVVRGDSAAYFCASSPGQGNSGANVLTFGAGSRLTVL.